This T cell receptor (beta chain) was recorded in a study of identical twins. Study-level findings and limits: Abundant beta clonotypes from cord blood bore fewer insertions; memory repertoires lacked this pattern.

This clonotype was detected a few times. Its specificity is not known. The CDR3 extends over 19 amino acids. Germline assignment: CDR1 SGHRS and CDR2 YFSETQ. V lost 0 bases and J lost 0, with 19 bases in between. A single record per CDR3 protein comes from TCRdb applying MiXCR to the 5' RACE reads. This sample has under 350,000 distinct CDR3 sequences, with roughly 8.6% found just once. The same data also contributed to another study, on yellow fever vaccine responses in identical twins.

Sequencing was carried out using CD8+ T cells sorted from blood. This TCR derives from a woman between 18 and 29 years old in good health. The rearrangement uses TRBV5-1 and TRBJ2-4, with no clear D. CDR3 protein: CASSLVFCRRKLAKNIQYF. The CDR3 DNA sequence: TGCGCCAGCAGCTTGGTCTTTTGTCGCAGAAAACTAGCCAAAAACATTCAGTACTTC. Based on the CDR3 plus reference TRBV5-1 and TRBJ2-4, the full variable domain is KAGVTQTPRYLIKTRGQQVTLSCSPISGHRSVSWYQQTPGQGLQFLFEYFSETQRNKGNFPGRFSGRQFSNSRSEMNVSTLELGDSALYLCASSLVFCRRKLAKNIQYFGAGTRLSVL.